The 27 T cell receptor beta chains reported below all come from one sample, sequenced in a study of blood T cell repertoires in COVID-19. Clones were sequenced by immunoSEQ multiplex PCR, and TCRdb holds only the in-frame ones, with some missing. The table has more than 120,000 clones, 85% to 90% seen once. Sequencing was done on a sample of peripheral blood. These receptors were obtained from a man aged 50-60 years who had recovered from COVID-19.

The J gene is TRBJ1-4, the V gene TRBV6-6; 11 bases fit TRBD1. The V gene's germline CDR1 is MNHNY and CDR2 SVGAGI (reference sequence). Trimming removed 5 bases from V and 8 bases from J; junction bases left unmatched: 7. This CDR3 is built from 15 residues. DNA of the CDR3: TGTGCCAGCAGTAGGACAGGGGGCAAGGGGGAAAAACTGTTTTTT. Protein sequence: CASSRTGGKGEKLFF.

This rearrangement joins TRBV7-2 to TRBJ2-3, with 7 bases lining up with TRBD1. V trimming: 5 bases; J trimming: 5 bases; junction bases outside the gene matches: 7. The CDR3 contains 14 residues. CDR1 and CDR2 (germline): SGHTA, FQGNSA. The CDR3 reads CASSPTGLQDTQYF. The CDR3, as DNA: TGTGCCAGCAGCCCGACAGGGCTCCAAGATACGCAGTATTTT.

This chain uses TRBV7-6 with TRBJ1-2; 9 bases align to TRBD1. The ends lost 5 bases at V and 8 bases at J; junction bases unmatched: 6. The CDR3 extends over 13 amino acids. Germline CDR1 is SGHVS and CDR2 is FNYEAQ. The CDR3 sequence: CASSGDRVTGYTF. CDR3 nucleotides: TGTGCCAGCAGCGGGGACAGGGTAACAGGCTACACCTTC.

The chain's CDR3 is CASSAGQGSYNSPLHF. The CDR3 coding sequence is TGTGCCAGCAGCGCCGGACAGGGATCTTATAATTCACCCCTCCACTTT. J is TRBJ1-6 and V is TRBV9, with TRBD1 identical over 8 bases. The V segment lost 3 bases and the J segment 4 bases; nucleotides outside the gene matches: 6. There are 16 residues in the CDR3. The germline CDR1 and CDR2 sequences are SGDLS and YYNGEE.

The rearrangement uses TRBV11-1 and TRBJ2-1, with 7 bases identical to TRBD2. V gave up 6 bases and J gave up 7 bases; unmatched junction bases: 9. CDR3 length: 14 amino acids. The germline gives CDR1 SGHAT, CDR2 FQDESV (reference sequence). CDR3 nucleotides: TGTGCCAGCAGGGGGAGGGACCTCCTTAATGAGCAGTTCTTC. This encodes CASRGRDLLNEQFF. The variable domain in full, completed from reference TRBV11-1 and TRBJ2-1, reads EAEVAQSPRYKITEKSQAVAFWCDPISGHATLYWYRQILGQGPELLVQFQDESVVDDSQLPKDRFSAERLKGVDSTLKIQPAELGDSAMYLCASRGRDLLNEQFFGPGTRLTVL.

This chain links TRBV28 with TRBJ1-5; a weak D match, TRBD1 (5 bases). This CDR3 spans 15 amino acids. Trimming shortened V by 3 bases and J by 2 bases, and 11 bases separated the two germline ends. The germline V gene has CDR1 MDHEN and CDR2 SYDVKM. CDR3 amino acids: CASSFGARGNQPQHF. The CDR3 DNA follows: TGTGCCAGCAGTTTTGGGGCTCGCGGCAATCAGCCCCAGCATTTT.

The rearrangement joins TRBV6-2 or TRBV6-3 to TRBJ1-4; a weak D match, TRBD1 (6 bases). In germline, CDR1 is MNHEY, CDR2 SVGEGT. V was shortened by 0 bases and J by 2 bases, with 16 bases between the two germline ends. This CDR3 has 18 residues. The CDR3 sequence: CASSYSSRRGATNEKLFF. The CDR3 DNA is TGTGCCAGCAGTTACTCGAGTCGGCGGGGGGCGACTAATGAAAAACTGTTTTTT.

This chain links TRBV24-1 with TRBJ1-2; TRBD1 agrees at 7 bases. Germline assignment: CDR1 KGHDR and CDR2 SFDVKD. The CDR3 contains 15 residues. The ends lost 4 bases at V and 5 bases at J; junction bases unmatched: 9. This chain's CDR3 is CATSDPQGVTYGYTF. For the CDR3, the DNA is TGTGCCACCAGTGACCCGCAGGGGGTAACTTATGGCTACACCTTC.

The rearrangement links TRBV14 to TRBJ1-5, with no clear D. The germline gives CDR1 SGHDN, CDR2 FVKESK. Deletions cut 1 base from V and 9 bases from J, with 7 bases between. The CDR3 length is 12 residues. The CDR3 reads CASSQATGPQHF. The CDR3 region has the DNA TGTGCCAGCAGCCAAGCAACCGGGCCCCAGCATTTT.

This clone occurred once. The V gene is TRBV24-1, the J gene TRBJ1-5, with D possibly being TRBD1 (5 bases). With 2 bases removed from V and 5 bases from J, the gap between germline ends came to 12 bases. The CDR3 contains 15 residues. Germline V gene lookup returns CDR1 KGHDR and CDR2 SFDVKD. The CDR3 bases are TGTGCCACCAGTGATTCCCGACAGTCAGATCAGCCCCAGCATTTT. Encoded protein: CATSDSRQSDQPQHF.

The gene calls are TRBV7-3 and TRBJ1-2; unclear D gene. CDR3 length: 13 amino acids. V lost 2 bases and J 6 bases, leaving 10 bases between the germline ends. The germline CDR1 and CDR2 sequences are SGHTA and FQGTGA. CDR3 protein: CASSLSRGDGYTF. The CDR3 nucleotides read TGTGCCAGCAGCTTATCGAGAGGAGATGGCTACACCTTC. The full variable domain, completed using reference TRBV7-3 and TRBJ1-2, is GAGVSQTPSNKVTEKGKYVELRCDPISGHTALYWYRQSLGQGPEFLIYFQGTGAADDSGLPNDRFFAVRPEGSVSTLKIQRTERGDSAVYLCASSLSRGDGYTFGSGTRLTVV.

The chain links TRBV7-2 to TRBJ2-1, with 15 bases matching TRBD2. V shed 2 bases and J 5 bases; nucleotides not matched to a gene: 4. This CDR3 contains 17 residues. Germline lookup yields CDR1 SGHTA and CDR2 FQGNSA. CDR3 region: CASSLRTSGGGNNEQFF. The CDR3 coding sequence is TGTGCCAGCAGCTTACGGACTAGCGGGGGGGGAAACAATGAGCAGTTCTTC.

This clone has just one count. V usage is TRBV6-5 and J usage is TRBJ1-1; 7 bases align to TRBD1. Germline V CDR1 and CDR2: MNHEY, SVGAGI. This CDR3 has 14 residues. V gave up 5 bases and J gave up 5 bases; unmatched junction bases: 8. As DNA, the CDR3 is TGTGCCAGCAGTAGAGACAGGGCGGGGACTGAAGCTTTCTTT. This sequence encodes CASSRDRAGTEAFF.

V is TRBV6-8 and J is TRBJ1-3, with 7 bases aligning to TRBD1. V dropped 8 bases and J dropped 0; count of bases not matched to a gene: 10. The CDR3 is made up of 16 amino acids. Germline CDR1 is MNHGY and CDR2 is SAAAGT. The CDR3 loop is CASRRQGTSSGNTIYF. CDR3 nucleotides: TGTGCCAGCCGTCGACAGGGAACGAGCTCTGGAAACACCATATATTTT.

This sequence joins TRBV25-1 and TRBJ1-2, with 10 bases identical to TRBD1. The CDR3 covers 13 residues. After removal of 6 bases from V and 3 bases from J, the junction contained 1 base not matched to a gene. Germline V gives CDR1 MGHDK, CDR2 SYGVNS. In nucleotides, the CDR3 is TGTGCCAGCAGAGGACAGGGGGACTATGGCTACACCTTC. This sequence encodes CASRGQGDYGYTF.

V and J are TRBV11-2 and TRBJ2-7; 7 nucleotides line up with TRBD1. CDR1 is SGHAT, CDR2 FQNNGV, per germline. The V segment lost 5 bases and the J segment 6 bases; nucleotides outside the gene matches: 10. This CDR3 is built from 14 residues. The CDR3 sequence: CASSPDRARREQYF. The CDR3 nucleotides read TGTGCCAGCAGCCCCGACAGGGCGCGGCGCGAGCAGTACTTC.

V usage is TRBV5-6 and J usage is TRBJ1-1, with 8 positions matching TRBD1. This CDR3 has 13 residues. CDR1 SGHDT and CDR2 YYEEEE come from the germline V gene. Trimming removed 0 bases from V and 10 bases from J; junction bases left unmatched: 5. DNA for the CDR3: TGTGCCAGCAGCTTGGGGCAGGGGGCTGGAGCTTTCTTT. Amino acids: CASSLGQGAGAFF.

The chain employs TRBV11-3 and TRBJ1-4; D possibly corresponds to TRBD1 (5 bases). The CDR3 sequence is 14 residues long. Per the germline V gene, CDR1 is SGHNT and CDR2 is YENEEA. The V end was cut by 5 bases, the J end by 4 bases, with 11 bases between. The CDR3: CASSQGLRNEKLFF. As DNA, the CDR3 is TGTGCCAGCAGCCAGGGCCTCCGTAATGAAAAACTGTTTTTT.

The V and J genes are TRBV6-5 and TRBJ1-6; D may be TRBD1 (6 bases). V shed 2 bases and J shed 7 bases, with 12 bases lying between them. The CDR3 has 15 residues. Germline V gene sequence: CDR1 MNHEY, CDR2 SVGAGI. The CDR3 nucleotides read TGTGCCAGCAGTTACAGCGGGGGCCTGAATTCACCCCTCCACTTT. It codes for CASSYSGGLNSPLHF.

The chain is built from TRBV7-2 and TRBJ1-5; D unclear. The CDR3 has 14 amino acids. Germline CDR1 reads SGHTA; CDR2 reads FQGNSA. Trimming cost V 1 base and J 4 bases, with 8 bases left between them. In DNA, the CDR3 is TGTGCCAGCAGCTTAGAATGGAGGAATCAGCCCCAGCATTTT. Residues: CASSLEWRNQPQHF.

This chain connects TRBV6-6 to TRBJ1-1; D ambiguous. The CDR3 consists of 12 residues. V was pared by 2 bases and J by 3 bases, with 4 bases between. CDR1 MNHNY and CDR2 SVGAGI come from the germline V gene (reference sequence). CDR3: CASSYADTEAFF. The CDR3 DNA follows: TGTGCCAGCAGTTACGCAGACACTGAAGCTTTCTTT.

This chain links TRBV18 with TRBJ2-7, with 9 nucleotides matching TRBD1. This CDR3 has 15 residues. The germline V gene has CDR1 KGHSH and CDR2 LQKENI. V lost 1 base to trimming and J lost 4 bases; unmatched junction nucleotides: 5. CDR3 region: CASSPRTGDSYEQYF. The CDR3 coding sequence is TGTGCCAGCTCACCACGGACAGGGGATTCGTACGAGCAGTACTTC.

CDR3 DNA sequence: TGTGCCATCAGTGACAGGGGGGAGACCCAGTACTTC. Translated: CAISDRGETQYF. The rearrangement joins TRBV10-3 to TRBJ2-5, with 7 bases matching TRBD1. The V gene's germline CDR1 is ENHRY and CDR2 SYGVKD. CDR3 length equals 12 residues. V lost 3 bases, J lost 5 bases, and 0 bases stayed unmatched.

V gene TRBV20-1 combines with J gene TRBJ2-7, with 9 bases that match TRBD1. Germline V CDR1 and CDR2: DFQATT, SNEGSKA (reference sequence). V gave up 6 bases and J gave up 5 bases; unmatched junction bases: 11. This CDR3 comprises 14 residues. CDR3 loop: CSASRGQGTNEQYF. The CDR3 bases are TGCAGTGCAAGTCGCGGACAGGGGACGAACGAGCAGTACTTC.

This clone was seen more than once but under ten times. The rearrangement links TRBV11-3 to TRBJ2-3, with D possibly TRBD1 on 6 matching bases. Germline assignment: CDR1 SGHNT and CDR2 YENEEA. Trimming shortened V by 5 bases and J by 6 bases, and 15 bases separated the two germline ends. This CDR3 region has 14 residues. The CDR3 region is CASSGRTAADTQYF. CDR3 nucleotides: TGTGCCAGCAGCGGACGGACAGCCGCGGATACGCAGTATTTT.

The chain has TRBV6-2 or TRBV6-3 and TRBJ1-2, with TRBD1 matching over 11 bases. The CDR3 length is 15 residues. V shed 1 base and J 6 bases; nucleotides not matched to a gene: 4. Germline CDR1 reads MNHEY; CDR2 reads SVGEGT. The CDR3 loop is CASSYWGQGEDGYTF. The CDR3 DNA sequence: TGTGCCAGCAGTTACTGGGGACAGGGGGAAGATGGCTACACCTTC.

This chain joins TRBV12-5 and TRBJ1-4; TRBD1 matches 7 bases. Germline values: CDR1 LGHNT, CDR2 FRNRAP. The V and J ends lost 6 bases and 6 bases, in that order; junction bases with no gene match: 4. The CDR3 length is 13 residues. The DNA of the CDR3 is TGTGCTAGTGGGGGCGGGACAGATGAAAAACTGTTTTTT. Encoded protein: CASGGGTDEKLFF.